This T cell receptor beta chain was documented in a study of blood T cell repertoires in COVID-19. Looked up from germline, CDR1 is LNHNV and CDR2 is YYDKDF (reference sequence). V trimming: 4 bases; J trimming: 1 base; junction bases outside the gene matches: 12. The CDR3 totals 19 residues. Clones were sequenced by immunoSEQ multiplex PCR, and TCRdb holds only the in-frame ones, with some missing. Found here are some 120,000 clones, around 89% of them singletons; the top ten hold approximately 1.5%. This receptor was identified in a human donor in a cohort sampled during active COVID-19. Specimen: peripheral blood. The chain links TRBV15 to TRBJ2-1; 11 bases align to TRBD2. CDR3 DNA sequence: TGTGCCACCAGCAAAACCGGGACTAGCGGATTTGGGTCCTACAATGAGCAGTTCTTC. This codes for CATSKTGTSGFGSYNEQFF.